This is a list of T cell receptor beta chains from one sample in a study of T-cell memory formation after mild COVID-19. Using its own MiXCR run on the 5' RACE reads, TCRdb lists one record per CDR3 protein. The sample holds just under 550,000 distinct CDR3 sequences, roughly 22% seen once. The sample was PBMCs or a T cell subset sorted from them (not recorded which). Receptor source: an adult woman who had mild COVID-19 (a few samples of this study predate the infection). Cell type and time point are not known. Each CDR3 is given with its conserved first and last residue. The D gene is left open where the match is weak. Rows give clone size only sometimes, using once, few, many, or a class for an expanded clone.

V gene	J gene	D gene	clone size	CDR3 protein	CDR3 DNA
TRBV6-5	TRBJ1-2	TRBD1	.	CASRRTGAYGYTF	TGTGCCAGCAGAAGGACAGGGGCCTATGGCTACACCTTC
TRBV5-1	TRBJ2-7	TRBD1	few	CASRQDRYEQYF	TGCGCCAGCAGGCAGGACAGGTACGAGCAGTACTTC
TRBV2	TRBJ2-3	TRBD2	many	CASLGTSGKGDTQYF	TGTGCCAGCCTGGGGACTAGCGGTAAAGGGGATACGCAGTATTTT
TRBV19	TRBJ2-1	TRBD1	once	CASKRDRVNEQFF	TGTGCCAGTAAAAGGGACAGGGTCAATGAGCAGTTCTTC
TRBV11-2	TRBJ1-1	.	.	CASTLDSEAFF	TGTGCCAGCACCCTGGACAGTGAAGCTTTCTTT
TRBV29-1	TRBJ1-1	TRBD1	few	CSVDRGGTEAFF	TGCAGCGTTGACAGGGGGGGCACTGAAGCTTTCTTT
TRBV7-3	TRBJ2-5	.	few	CASSFQGPHLGGETQYF	TGTGCCAGCAGCTTCCAAGGACCACACTTGGGAGGAGAGACCCAGTACTTC
TRBV5-1	TRBJ2-1	.	many	CASSLAGISSYNEQFF	TGCGCCAGCAGCTTGGCAGGGATATCCTCCTACAATGAGCAGTTCTTC
TRBV5-1	TRBJ2-1	.	few	CASSPGNSYNEQFF	TGCGCCAGCAGCCCAGGAAACTCCTACAATGAGCAGTTCTTC
TRBV7-9	TRBJ2-3	.	few	CASRILQPGSSSTDTQYF	TGTGCCAGCAGAATTCTACAACCGGGGAGCTCGAGTACAGATACGCAGTATTTT
TRBV11-2	TRBJ2-1	.	few	CASSFQYPSAYNEQFF	TGTGCCAGCAGCTTCCAGTACCCTTCCGCCTACAATGAGCAGTTCTTC
TRBV7-2	TRBJ1-1	.	.	CASSVGEANTEAFF	TGTGCCAGCAGCGTCGGGGAGGCGAACACTGAAGCTTTCTTT
TRBV9	TRBJ2-5	TRBD2	.	CASSGPTSGVETRYF	TGTGCCAGCAGCGGACCGACTAGCGGGGTAGAGACCCGGTACTTC
TRBV7-2	TRBJ1-2	TRBD1	.	CASSPRTGRGYGYTF	TGTGCCAGCAGCCCCCGGACAGGGAGGGGATATGGCTACACCTTC
TRBV7-3	TRBJ2-6	.	.	CASSYTGSGANVLTF	TGTGCCAGCAGCTACACAGGGTCTGGGGCCAACGTCCTGACTTTC
TRBV20-1	TRBJ1-3	.	few	CSATRDLSGNTIYF	TGCAGTGCTACCCGCGACCTCTCTGGAAACACCATATATTTT
TRBV7-9	TRBJ2-1	.	many	CASSLGESSYNEQFF	TGTGCCAGCAGCTTAGGGGAAAGCTCCTACAATGAGCAGTTCTTC
TRBV24-1	TRBJ2-3	.	few	CATSDTAPSPTSTDTQYF	TGTGCCACCAGTGACACCGCGCCGTCACCGACTAGCACAGATACGCAGTATTTT
TRBV6-6	TRBJ2-7	.	.	CASRQDTAYEQYF	TGTGCCAGCAGACAGGACACGGCCTACGAGCAGTACTTC
TRBV5-6	TRBJ1-5	.	.	CASSFRRSNQPQHF	TGTGCCAGCAGCTTCCGACGGAGTAATCAGCCCCAGCATTTT
TRBV7-9	TRBJ2-5	TRBD1	.	CASTRTGRQETQYF	TGTGCCAGCACCCGGACAGGTCGCCAAGAGACCCAGTACTTC
TRBV5-1	TRBJ2-1	.	.	CASSEDRRVNEQFF	TGCGCCAGCAGTGAGGACAGGAGGGTAAATGAGCAGTTCTTC
TRBV2	TRBJ1-2	.	.	CASSEANSNYGYTF	TGTGCCAGCAGTGAAGCAAACAGTAACTATGGCTACACCTTC
TRBV10-3	TRBJ2-7	.	few	CAISESGLADSYEQYF	TGTGCCATCAGTGAGTCGGGGTTAGCGGACTCCTACGAGCAGTACTTC
TRBV15	TRBJ2-2	.	few	CATSRGVIAVDTGELFF	TGTGCCACCAGCAGAGGGGTTATCGCTGTCGACACCGGGGAGCTGTTTTTT
TRBV20-1	TRBJ2-7	TRBD2	once	CSARGGLAGVYEQYF	TGCAGTGCTAGAGGTGGTCTAGCGGGAGTCTACGAGCAGTACTTC
TRBV25-1	TRBJ2-7	TRBD2	few	CASMKREGPEQYF	TGTGCCAGCATGAAGCGGGAGGGCCCCGAGCAGTACTTC
TRBV15	TRBJ2-3	.	.	CATSRDRWSSTDTQYF	TGTGCCACCAGCAGAGATCGGTGGAGCAGCACAGATACGCAGTATTTT
TRBV20-1	TRBJ1-1	.	.	CSARSGTNTEAFF	TGCAGTGCTAGGTCAGGGACGAACACTGAAGCTTTCTTT